What follows are 13 T cell receptor beta chains derived from one specimen sequenced in a study of CD8 T cells in ankylosing spondylitis. Study observations and caveats: Ankylosing spondylitis blood seemed to carry a telltale TCR beta motif made of under ten highly homologous variants.

For these TCRs, the target antigens are not known. MiXCR, run by TCRdb on the 5' RACE reads, gives a single entry per CDR3 protein. The sample shows around 450,000 distinct CDR3 sequences, roughly 27% of them seen only once. The specimen sequenced was blood, either unsorted or a sorted T cell fraction (not recorded which). The source of these receptors is a male donor with ankylosing spondylitis.

This clonotype has more than one count but fewer than ten. This chain connects TRBV3-1 to TRBJ2-2; maybe TRBD2 (5 bases). V was pared by 2 bases and J by 11 bases, with 9 bases between. Germline V gene sequence: CDR1 LGHDT, CDR2 YNNKEL (reference sequence). There are 12 residues in the CDR3. In DNA form, the CDR3 reads TGTGCCAGCAGCCAACACCTAGCAGAGCTGTTTTTT. Protein: CASSQHLAELFF. The whole variable domain, filled in from reference TRBV3-1 and TRBJ2-2, reads DTAVSQTPKYLVTQMGNDKSIKCEQNLGHDTMYWYKQDSKKFLKIMFSYNNKELIINETVPNRFSPKSPDKAHLNLHINSLELGDSAVYFCASSQHLAELFFGEGSRLTVL.

The chain is built from TRBV3-1 and TRBJ2-1; D is possibly TRBD1 or TRBD2 (5 bases each). V shed 8 bases and J shed 4 bases, with 12 bases lying between them. Germline assignment: CDR1 LGHDT and CDR2 YNNKEL (reference sequence). The CDR3 spans 13 residues. The CDR3 sequence: CASEGREYNEQFF. The CDR3 DNA follows: TGTGCCAGCGAGGGGCGTGAGTACAATGAGCAGTTCTTC.

Only one count was recorded for this clonotype. This rearrangement joins TRBV7-2 to TRBJ2-2; 7 positions agree with TRBD1. V trimming: 3 bases; J trimming: 2 bases; junction bases outside the gene matches: 3. The CDR3 is 15 residues long. The germline V gene has CDR1 SGHTA and CDR2 FQGNSA. This CDR3 reads CASSFGTVNTGELFF. CDR3 nucleotides: TGTGCCAGCAGCTTTGGGACAGTAAACACCGGGGAGCTGTTTTTT.

Only a few counts were recorded for this clonotype. The CDR3: CASSIDQGLGQPQHF. The CDR3 DNA follows: TGTGCCAGTAGTATAGATCAGGGGCTCGGTCAGCCCCAGCATTTT. The chain uses TRBV19 and TRBJ1-5, with D perhaps matching TRBD1 (6 bases). The CDR3 is made up of 15 amino acids. V was cut by 0 bases and J by 6 bases, with 12 bases left in between. CDR1 LNHDA and CDR2 SQIVND come from the germline V gene (reference sequence). Full variable domain (missing parts from reference TRBV19 and TRBJ1-5): DGGITQSPKYLFRKEGQNVTLSCEQNLNHDAMYWYRQDPGQGLRLIYYSQIVNDFQKGDIAEGYSVSREKKESFPLTVTSAQKNPTAFYLCASSIDQGLGQPQHFGDGTRLSIL.

The chain joins TRBV4-2 to TRBJ1-4; D is ambiguous. V lost 0 bases and J lost 6, with 8 bases in between. Germline V gene sequence: CDR1 LGHNA, CDR2 YNFKEQ. The CDR3 runs to 14 residues. Here the CDR3 DNA reads TGTGCCAGCAGCCAAGACGCGGGGTATGAAAAACTGTTTTTT. Residues: CASSQDAGYEKLFF.

The chain is built from TRBV7-9 and TRBJ2-1, with 8 bases that match TRBD1. CDR3 length: 14 residues. Germline-derived CDR1 and CDR2 are SEHNR and FQNEAQ (reference sequence). V lost 5 bases and J lost 7; bases outside the gene matches: 7. Here the CDR3 DNA reads TGTGCCAGCAGCGAGACAGGGGACTGGAATGAGCAGTTCTTC. Translated, it gives CASSETGDWNEQFF.

V and J are TRBV5-6 and TRBJ2-3; TRBD2 agrees at 9 bases. V lost 4 bases and J lost 4; bases outside the gene matches: 7. The germline V gene has CDR1 SGHDT and CDR2 YYEEEE. The CDR3 is 15 amino acids. The CDR3 nucleotides read TGTGCCAGCAGCAAAGTAGCGGGAGTGGCAGATACGCAGTATTTT. It specifies CASSKVAGVADTQYF.

The chain carries TRBV12-3 or TRBV12-4 and TRBJ2-1; D possibly uses TRBD1 or TRBD2 (6 bases each). This CDR3 contains 14 residues. The ends were cut back, 9 bases at V and 9 bases at J, with 21 bases in the middle. The CDR3 DNA sequence: TGTGCCAGTAGTCTGAGGGGGGCCCTCGGTGAGCAGTTCTTC. Translation: CASSLRGALGEQFF.

This clonotype was picked up one time. The J gene is TRBJ2-1, the V gene TRBV20-1; D is unclear. The CDR3 spans 11 residues. The germline V gene has CDR1 DFQATT and CDR2 SNEGSKA (reference sequence). Between the trimmed V and J ends, which lost 2 bases and 10 bases, there was a span of 9 bases. CDR3 region: CSARRDEEQFF. Here the CDR3 DNA reads TGCAGTGCTAGACGAGATGAGGAGCAGTTCTTC.

The chain uses TRBV7-2 and TRBJ2-3; unclear D gene. V was pared by 5 bases and J by 6 bases, with 9 bases between. CDR1 SGHTA and CDR2 FQGNSA come from the germline V gene. The CDR3 spans 12 residues. The CDR3 region has the DNA TGTGCCAGCAGCCTGAAAACCGATACGCAGTATTTT. Protein product: CASSLKTDTQYF. The whole variable domain, filled in from reference TRBV7-2 and TRBJ2-3, reads GAGVSQSPSNKVTEKGKDVELRCDPISGHTALYWYRQSLGQGLEFLIYFQGNSAPDKSGLPSDRFSAERTGGSVSTLTIQRTQQEDSAVYLCASSLKTDTQYFGPGTRLTVL.

The genes are TRBV5-6 and TRBJ2-3; 7 bases align to TRBD1. With 3 bases clipped from V and 8 bases from J, the junction kept 9 bases outside the gene matches. CDR3 length equals 14 residues. The germline V gene encodes CDR1 SGHDT and CDR2 YYEEEE. The CDR3 DNA reads TGTGCCAGCAGCTGGGACAGCCCTGTCGTTACGCAGTATTTT. Translated, it gives CASSWDSPVVTQYF.

This clonotype was counted a few times. V gene TRBV5-1 combines with J gene TRBJ2-2; 12 nucleotides align to TRBD2. This CDR3 has 18 amino acids. The V and J ends lost 5 bases and 7 bases, in that order; junction bases with no gene match: 15. Germline V gene sequence: CDR1 SGHRS, CDR2 YFSETQ. The CDR3 coding sequence is TGCGCCAGCAGTCCACTGCTAGCGGGAGGGCCTCAAGGCGGGGAGCTGTTTTTT. Encoded protein: CASSPLLAGGPQGGELFF. The complete variable domain, with remaining parts taken from reference TRBV5-1 and TRBJ2-2, reads KAGVTQTPRYLIKTRGQQVTLSCSPISGHRSVSWYQQTPGQGLQFLFEYFSETQRNKGNFPGRFSGRQFSNSRSEMNVSTLELGDSALYLCASSPLLAGGPQGGELFFGEGSRLTVL.

The chain combines TRBV6-4 with TRBJ1-1, with no clear D. V was cut by 3 bases and J by 4 bases, with 9 bases left in between. This CDR3 region has 13 residues. CDR1 is MRHNA and CDR2 is SNTAGT in the germline V gene. CDR3 coding DNA: TGTGCCAGCAGTGAGTTCCTAACCACTGAAGCTTTCTTT. Translating it yields CASSEFLTTEAFF.